The 25 T cell receptor beta chains below come from one sample, sequenced in a study of blood T cell repertoires in COVID-19. Assay: immunoSEQ multiplex PCR; the TCRdb copy retains only in-frame clones and omits some. In the table there are about 150,000 clones, approximately 83% of which are singletons. The sequenced material came from peripheral blood. Source of these receptors: a man between 70 and 80 years old with acute or convalescent COVID-19.

Concerning this clone itself: This specimen includes other DNA sequences encoding the same CDR3. This chain uses TRBV5-4 with TRBJ2-7; 10 nucleotides match TRBD2. The CDR3 is 15 residues long. J lost 2 bases, V lost 0 bases, and 2 bases had no gene match. The germline V gene encodes CDR1 SGHNT and CDR2 YYREEE (reference sequence). The CDR3 DNA reads as TGTGCCAGCAGCTTGGGGCTAGCGGGGGCCTACGAGCAGTACTTC. Protein sequence: CASSLGLAGAYEQYF.

The chain has TRBV6-5 and TRBJ1-6; 9 nucleotides agree with TRBD1. CDR3 length equals 14 residues. V gave up 4 bases and J gave up 11 bases; unmatched junction bases: 6. Germline assignment: CDR1 MNHEY and CDR2 SVGAGI. CDR3: CASSWDRELPPLHF. DNA of the CDR3: TGTGCCAGCAGTTGGGACAGGGAACTGCCACCCCTCCACTTT.

The V call is TRBV11-1, the J call TRBJ2-5, with 7 bases identical to TRBD2. CDR3 length: 16 amino acids. Per the germline V gene, CDR1 is SGHAT and CDR2 is FQDESV (reference sequence). Trimming at V came to 3 bases and at J to 4 bases, leaving 11 bases not matched to a gene. The CDR3 sequence is CASSFTWGGSPETQYF. DNA of the CDR3: TGTGCCAGCAGCTTTACTTGGGGAGGGTCACCAGAGACCCAGTACTTC.

The chain links TRBV29-1 to TRBJ2-3, with 8 bases matching TRBD2. With V trimmed by 3 bases and J by 3 bases, 5 bases remained unmatched. In germline, CDR1 is SQVTM, CDR2 ANQGSEA. There are 14 residues in the CDR3. CDR3 coding DNA: TGCAGCGTTGATGGTAGCGGGATAACAGATACGCAGTATTTT. It is translated as CSVDGSGITDTQYF.

This chain connects TRBV24-1 to TRBJ2-5; no definite D call. Germline-derived CDR1 and CDR2 are KGHDR and SFDVKD. Trimming left V 2 bases short and J 0 bases short, with 3 bases between. CDR3 size: 13 residues. Here the CDR3 reads CATSDSYQETQYF. The CDR3 DNA follows: TGTGCCACCAGTGATTCATACCAAGAGACCCAGTACTTC.

The chain joins TRBV4-3 to TRBJ2-1, with D tentatively TRBD1 (5 bases). CDR1 and CDR2 (germline): LGHNA, YSLEER. This CDR3 has 16 residues. V lost 5 bases, J lost 0 bases, and 14 bases lay in between. For the CDR3, the DNA is TGCGCCAGCAGCTTTCACAGGTCGAGCTCCTACAATGAGCAGTTCTTC. Amino acids: CASSFHRSSSYNEQFF.

This chain connects TRBV24-1 to TRBJ2-3; D not certain. Trimming removed 4 bases from V and 1 base from J, with 11 bases in between. Per germline, CDR1 KGHDR and CDR2 SFDVKD. The CDR3 spans 15 residues. Here the CDR3 DNA reads TGTGCCACCAGTGACCCTGGCCAGGGCACAGATACGCAGTATTTT. Amino acid sequence: CATSDPGQGTDTQYF.

This chain joins TRBV19 and TRBJ2-1; no clear D gene. Germline CDR1 LNHDA, CDR2 SQIVND (reference sequence). The CDR3 is 15 amino acids. V lost 5 bases to trimming and J lost 0 bases, with 11 bases between them. Here the CDR3 reads CASSREDSSYNEQFF. In nucleotides, the CDR3 is TGTGCCAGTAGTCGTGAGGATAGCTCCTACAATGAGCAGTTCTTC.

CDR3 protein: CASSLGGTSVNEQFF. CDR3 sequence (DNA): TGTGCCAGCAGCTTAGGTGGGACTAGTGTTAATGAGCAGTTCTTC. The chain combines TRBV7-2 with TRBJ2-1; 8 positions match TRBD2. The germline V gene encodes CDR1 SGHTA and CDR2 FQGNSA. The CDR3 is 15 residues long. The V segment lost 1 base and the J segment 7 bases; nucleotides outside the gene matches: 6.

The table lists this clone with a few counts. The chain has TRBV29-1 and TRBJ2-2; D gene uncertain. Per the germline V gene, CDR1 is SQVTM and CDR2 is ANQGSEA. This CDR3 has 13 amino acids. V was trimmed by 6 bases and J by 4 bases, leaving 12 bases between them. The CDR3 region has the DNA TGCAGCGTCGACCGCGGCTTCACCGGGGAGCTGTTTTTT. Amino acid sequence: CSVDRGFTGELFF.

V gene TRBV11-3 combines with J gene TRBJ2-1; 9 bases are shared with TRBD2. Germline CDR1 and CDR2: SGHNT and YENEEA. Germline trimming cut 0 bases from V and 4 bases from J; bases unmatched to any gene: 4. This CDR3 is 16 amino acids long. The CDR3 coding sequence is TGTGCCAGCAGCTTAGACGGCGGGAGGGATTACAATGAGCAGTTCTTC. The encoded protein is CASSLDGGRDYNEQFF.

The gene calls are TRBV21-1 and TRBJ2-2; TRBD2, the D gene given by the table, was not confirmed from the DNA. TRBV21-1 is labeled a pseudogene. This CDR3 is 18 amino acids long. CDR3 amino acids: CASSKDGGRSKNTGELFF. The CDR3 DNA sequence: TGTGCCAGCAGCAAAGACGGCGGGAGGAGTAAGAACACCGGGGAGCTGTTTTTT.

The CDR3 loop is CASSRDTSGNTIYF. DNA for the CDR3: TGTGCCAGCAGTAGAGACACATCTGGAAACACCATATATTTT. The chain carries TRBV6-5 and TRBJ1-3; D uncertain. The germline V gene has CDR1 MNHEY and CDR2 SVGAGI. The CDR3 consists of 14 residues. Trimming removed 5 bases at V and 1 base at J, with 9 bases between.

V gene TRBV9 combines with J gene TRBJ2-5; 15 bases align to TRBD2. V dropped 3 bases and J dropped 5; count of bases not matched to a gene: 5. Per the germline V gene, CDR1 is SGDLS and CDR2 is YYNGEE. The CDR3 contains 16 residues. The CDR3 coding sequence is TGTGCCAGCAGCGGGGGACTAGCGGGAGGCCAGGAGACCCAGTACTTC. It is translated as CASSGGLAGGQETQYF.

This chain links TRBV5-1 with TRBJ2-7; D call uncertain. The CDR3 extends over 12 amino acids. The germline gives CDR1 SGHRS, CDR2 YFSETQ. With 2 bases removed from V and 3 bases from J, the gap between germline ends came to 6 bases. CDR3 bases: TGCGCCAGCAGCTTAAACAGCTACGAGCAGTACTTC. Its protein is CASSLNSYEQYF.

This sequence joins TRBV2 and TRBJ2-4; D might be TRBD2 (6 bases). The CDR3 is 14 amino acids. The germline gives CDR1 SNHLY, CDR2 FYNNEI. V lost 0 bases, J lost 9 bases, and 12 bases lay in between. CDR3 sequence reads: CASSEARGIGIQYF. DNA of the CDR3: TGTGCCAGCAGTGAAGCGCGGGGTATAGGCATTCAGTACTTC.

This clone was found once. The chain is built from TRBV9 and TRBJ2-5; TRBD2 aligns across 10 bases. CDR1 is SGDLS and CDR2 is YYNGEE in the germline V gene. V was pared by 0 bases and J by 6 bases, with 14 bases of the junction left unmatched. The CDR3 consists of 18 residues. Here the CDR3 DNA reads TGTGCCAGCAGCGTAGGTGTTGACGAGCGGGAGGGACGCCAGACCCAGTACTTC. Translation gives CASSVGVDEREGRQTQYF.

The V and J genes are TRBV7-8 and TRBJ2-1; TRBD2 matches 9 bases. V was clipped by 5 bases and J by 2 bases; unmatched bases: 4. There are 15 residues in the CDR3. Germline V gives CDR1 SGHVS, CDR2 FQNEAQ. The CDR3, as DNA: TGTGCCAGCAGCAAGACTAGCGGCACCTACAATGAGCAGTTCTTC. This sequence encodes CASSKTSGTYNEQFF. Supplemented by reference TRBV7-8 and TRBJ2-1, the full variable domain reads GAGVSQSPRYKVAKRGQDVALRCDPISGHVSLFWYQQALGQGPEFLTYFQNEAQLDKSGLPSDRFFAERPEGSVSTLKIQRTQQEDSAVYLCASSKTSGTYNEQFFGPGTRLTVL.

This clone was observed once. V and J are TRBV7-9 and TRBJ2-2, with 9 nucleotides matching TRBD1. Looked up from germline, CDR1 is SEHNR and CDR2 is FQNEAQ (reference sequence). The CDR3 spans 16 residues. Unmatched junction bases numbered 4, after V lost 4 bases and J lost 1 base. The CDR3 region is CASSSRGQGNTGELFF. DNA for the CDR3: TGTGCCAGCAGCTCTAGGGGACAGGGGAACACCGGGGAGCTGTTTTTT.

The V call is TRBV5-1, the J call TRBJ2-4, with TRBD1 matching 7 bases. CDR1 is SGHRS, CDR2 YFSETQ, per germline. CDR3 size: 13 residues. After removal of 3 bases from V and 6 bases from J, the junction contained 3 bases not matched to a gene. The CDR3 sequence is CASSSGQLNIQYF. CDR3 bases: TGCGCCAGCAGCTCGGGACAGCTAAACATTCAGTACTTC. Full variable domain (rest looked up from reference TRBV5-1 and TRBJ2-4): KAGVTQTPRYLIKTRGQQVTLSCSPISGHRSVSWYQQTPGQGLQFLFEYFSETQRNKGNFPGRFSGRQFSNSRSEMNVSTLELGDSALYLCASSSGQLNIQYFGAGTRLSVL.

For the CDR3, the DNA is TGTGCCAGTAGAACAGGGTTGGGAGCCTACGAGCAGTACTTC. It encodes CASRTGLGAYEQYF. The chain couples TRBV19 to TRBJ2-7; a possible D gene is TRBD1 (6 bases). This CDR3 is built from 14 residues. Per the germline V gene, CDR1 is LNHDA and CDR2 is SQIVND (reference sequence). Trimming removed 6 bases from V and 2 bases from J, with 14 bases in between.

This chain joins TRBV18 and TRBJ2-7; D is unclear. The CDR3 is 15 amino acids. Looked up from germline, CDR1 is KGHSH and CDR2 is LQKENI. V lost 2 bases and J 4 bases, leaving 15 bases between the germline ends. The CDR3 bases are TGTGCCAGCTCACCAGTTAGAGGCCCCTTTTACGAGCAGTACTTC. Its translation: CASSPVRGPFYEQYF.

The rearrangement joins TRBV4-3 to TRBJ2-7, with 8 nucleotides matching TRBD1. V was clipped by 2 bases and J by 6 bases; unmatched bases: 3. Germline V CDR1 and CDR2: LGHNA, YSLEER. The CDR3 has 13 amino acids. The CDR3 nucleotides are TGCGCCAGCAGCCAAATTACAGGGGGCGAGCAGTACTTC. This codes for CASSQITGGEQYF.

The CDR3 sequence: CASSLGLAGFSSTDTQYF. CDR3 coding DNA: TGCGCCAGCAGCCTGGGACTAGCGGGTTTTTCTAGCACAGATACGCAGTATTTT. V is TRBV5-1 and J is TRBJ2-3; 12 bases line up with TRBD2. From germline, CDR1 is SGHRS and CDR2 YFSETQ. This CDR3 has 18 amino acids. Germline trimming cut 4 bases from V and 0 bases from J; bases unmatched to any gene: 9.

J is TRBJ2-7 and V is TRBV5-1; 11 nucleotides line up with TRBD2. This CDR3 comprises 15 residues. Per the germline V gene, CDR1 is SGHRS and CDR2 is YFSETQ. V shed 1 base and J 2 bases; nucleotides not matched to a gene: 2. This CDR3 is CASSLSLAGAYEQYF. The CDR3 DNA reads as TGCGCCAGCAGCTTGTCACTAGCGGGGGCCTACGAGCAGTACTTC.